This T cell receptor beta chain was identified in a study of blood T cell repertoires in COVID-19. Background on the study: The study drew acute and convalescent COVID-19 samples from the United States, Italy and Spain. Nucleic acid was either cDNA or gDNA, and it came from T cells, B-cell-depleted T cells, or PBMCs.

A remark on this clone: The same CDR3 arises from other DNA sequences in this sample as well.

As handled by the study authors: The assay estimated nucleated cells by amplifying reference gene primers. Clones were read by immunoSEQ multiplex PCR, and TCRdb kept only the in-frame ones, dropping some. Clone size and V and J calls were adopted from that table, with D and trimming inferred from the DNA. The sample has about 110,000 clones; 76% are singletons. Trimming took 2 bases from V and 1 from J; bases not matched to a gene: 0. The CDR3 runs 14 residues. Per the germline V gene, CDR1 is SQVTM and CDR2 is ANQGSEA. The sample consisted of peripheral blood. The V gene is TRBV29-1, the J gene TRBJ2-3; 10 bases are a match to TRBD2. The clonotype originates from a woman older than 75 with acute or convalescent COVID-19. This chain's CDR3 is CSVELAGGTDTQYF. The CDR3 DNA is TGCAGCGTTGAACTAGCGGGAGGCACAGATACGCAGTATTTT.